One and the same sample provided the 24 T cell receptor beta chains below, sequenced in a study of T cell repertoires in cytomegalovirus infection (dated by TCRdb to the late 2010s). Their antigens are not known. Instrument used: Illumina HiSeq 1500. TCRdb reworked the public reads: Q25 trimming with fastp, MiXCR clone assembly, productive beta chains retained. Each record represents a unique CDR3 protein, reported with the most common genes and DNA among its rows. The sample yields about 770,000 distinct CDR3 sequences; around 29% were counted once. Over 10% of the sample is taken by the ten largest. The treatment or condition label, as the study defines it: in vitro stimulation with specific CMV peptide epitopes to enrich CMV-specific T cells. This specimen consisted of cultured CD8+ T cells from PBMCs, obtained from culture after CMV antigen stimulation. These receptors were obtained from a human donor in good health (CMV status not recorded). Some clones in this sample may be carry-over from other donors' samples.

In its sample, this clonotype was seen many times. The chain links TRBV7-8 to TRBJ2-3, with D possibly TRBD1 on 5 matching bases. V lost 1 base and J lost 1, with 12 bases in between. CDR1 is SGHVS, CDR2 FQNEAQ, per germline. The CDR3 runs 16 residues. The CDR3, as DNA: TGTGCCAGCAGCTTAGATAGGGGAAGGGGCACAGATACGCAGTATTTT. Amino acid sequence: CASSLDRGRGTDTQYF.

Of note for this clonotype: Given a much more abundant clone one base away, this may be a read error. Here the CDR3 reads CVSRTQETQYF. CDR3 nucleotide sequence: TGTGTCAGCAGGACCCAAGAGACCCAGTACTTC. This chain joins TRBV7-4 and TRBJ2-5; the D is unclear. The CDR3 spans 11 residues. CDR1 and CDR2 from the germline V gene are SGHVT and SQSDAQ.

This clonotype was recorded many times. CDR3 loop: CASSQGTGGTGELFF. CDR3 in DNA: TGTGCCAGCAGCCAAGGGACAGGCGGCACCGGGGAGCTGTTTTTT. V and J are TRBV7-6 and TRBJ2-2; 8 positions agree with TRBD1. The germline V gene encodes CDR1 SGHVS and CDR2 FNYEAQ. Trimming took 5 bases from V and 4 from J; bases not matched to a gene: 6. The CDR3 spans 15 residues.

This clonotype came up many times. CDR3 sequence: CASSPTGLPYEQYV. The DNA for the CDR3 is TGTGCCAGCAGCCCAACGGGACTACCCTACGAGCAGTACGTC. The chain is built from TRBV7-2 and TRBJ2-7; TRBD2 agrees at 7 bases. The CDR3 covers 14 residues. Germline CDR1 reads SGHTA; CDR2 reads FQGNSA. V trimming: 5 bases; J trimming: 2 bases; junction bases outside the gene matches: 6.

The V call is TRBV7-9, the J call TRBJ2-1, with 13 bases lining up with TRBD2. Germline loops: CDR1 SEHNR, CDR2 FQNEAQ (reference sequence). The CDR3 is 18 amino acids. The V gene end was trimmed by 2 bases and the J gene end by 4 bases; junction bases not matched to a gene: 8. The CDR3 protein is CASSLIRGLAGRYNEQFF. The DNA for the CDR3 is TGTGCCAGCAGCTTAATCCGGGGACTAGCGGGACGATACAATGAGCAGTTCTTC.

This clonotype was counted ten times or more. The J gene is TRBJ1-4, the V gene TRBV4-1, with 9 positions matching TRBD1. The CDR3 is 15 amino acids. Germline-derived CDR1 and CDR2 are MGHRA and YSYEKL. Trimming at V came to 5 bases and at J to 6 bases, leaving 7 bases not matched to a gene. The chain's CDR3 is CASSLGTGYDEKLFF. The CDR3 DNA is TGCGCCAGCAGCTTAGGGACAGGGTACGATGAAAAACTGTTTTTT.

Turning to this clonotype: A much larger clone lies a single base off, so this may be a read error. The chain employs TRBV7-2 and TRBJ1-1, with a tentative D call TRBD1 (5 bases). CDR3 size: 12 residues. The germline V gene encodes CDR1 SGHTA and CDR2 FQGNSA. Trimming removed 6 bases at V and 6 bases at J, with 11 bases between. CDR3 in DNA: TGTGCCAGCAGGTCGGGGGTTCCTGAAGCTTTCTTT. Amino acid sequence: CASRSGVPEAFF.

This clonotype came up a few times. DNA of the CDR3: TGTGCCAGCAGTTTCGAGTGGGAAGAGACCCAGTACTTC. It is translated as CASSFEWEETQYF. The rearrangement uses TRBV28 and TRBJ2-5, with D unresolved. The CDR3 is made up of 13 amino acids. V was cut by 3 bases and J by 3 bases, with 8 bases left in between. Per the germline V gene, CDR1 is MDHEN and CDR2 is SYDVKM.

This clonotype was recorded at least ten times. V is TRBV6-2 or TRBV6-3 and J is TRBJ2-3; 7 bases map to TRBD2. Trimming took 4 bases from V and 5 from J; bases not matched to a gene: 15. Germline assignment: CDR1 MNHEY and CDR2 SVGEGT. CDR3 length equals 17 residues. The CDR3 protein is CASSSPRSGVHGDTQYF. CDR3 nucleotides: TGTGCCAGCAGTTCCCCCCGGAGCGGGGTCCATGGAGATACGCAGTATTTT.

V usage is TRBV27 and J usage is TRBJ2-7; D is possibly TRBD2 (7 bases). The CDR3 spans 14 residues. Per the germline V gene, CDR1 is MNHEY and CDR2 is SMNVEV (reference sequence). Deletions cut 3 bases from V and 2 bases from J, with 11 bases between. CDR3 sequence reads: CASSFAGAAYEQYF. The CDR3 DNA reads TGTGCCAGCAGTTTCGCGGGGGCAGCCTACGAGCAGTACTTC.

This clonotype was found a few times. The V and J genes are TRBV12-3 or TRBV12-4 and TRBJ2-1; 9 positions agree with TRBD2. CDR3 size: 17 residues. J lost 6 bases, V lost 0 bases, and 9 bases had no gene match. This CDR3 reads CASSLAVAGGPVNEQFF. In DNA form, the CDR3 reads TGTGCCAGCAGTTTAGCGGTGGCGGGGGGGCCTGTCAATGAGCAGTTCTTC.

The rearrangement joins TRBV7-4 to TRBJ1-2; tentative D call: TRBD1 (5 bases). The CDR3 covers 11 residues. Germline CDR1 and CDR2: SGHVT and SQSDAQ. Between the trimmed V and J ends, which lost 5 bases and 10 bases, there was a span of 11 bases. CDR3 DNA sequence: TGTGCCAGCAGCCGGGACCGAAACTACACCTTC. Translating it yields CASSRDRNYTF.

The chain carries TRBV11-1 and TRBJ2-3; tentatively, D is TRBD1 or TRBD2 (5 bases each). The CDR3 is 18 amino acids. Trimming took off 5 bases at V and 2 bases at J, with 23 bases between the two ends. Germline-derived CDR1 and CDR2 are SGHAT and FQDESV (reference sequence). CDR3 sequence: CASSTRDANREVTDTQYF. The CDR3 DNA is TGTGCCAGCAGCACCCGGGACGCCAACCGTGAAGTCACAGATACGCAGTATTTT.

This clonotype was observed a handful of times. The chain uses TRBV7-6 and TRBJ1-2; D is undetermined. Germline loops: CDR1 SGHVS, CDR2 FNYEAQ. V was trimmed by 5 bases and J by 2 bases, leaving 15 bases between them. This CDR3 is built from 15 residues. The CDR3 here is CASSAGLAANYGYTF. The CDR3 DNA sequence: TGTGCCAGCAGCGCAGGACTGGCAGCCAACTATGGCTACACCTTC.

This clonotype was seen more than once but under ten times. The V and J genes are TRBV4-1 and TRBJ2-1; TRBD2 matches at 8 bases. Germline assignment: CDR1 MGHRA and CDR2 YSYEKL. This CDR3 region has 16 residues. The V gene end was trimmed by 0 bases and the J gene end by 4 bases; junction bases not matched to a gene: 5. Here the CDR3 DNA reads TGCGCCAGCAGCCAAGACGGCGGGGGGCTTTACAATGAGCAGTTCTTC. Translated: CASSQDGGGLYNEQFF.

The CDR3 DNA reads TGTGCCAGCATCCTGTCGGGGGACAGGGGAGAGGAGACCCAGTACTTC. Protein product: CASILSGDRGEETQYF. The chain joins TRBV6-2 or TRBV6-3 to TRBJ2-5; 10 bases line up with TRBD1. The CDR3 has 16 residues. From germline, CDR1 is MNHEY and CDR2 SVGEGT. V gave up 7 bases and J gave up 5 bases; unmatched junction bases: 13.

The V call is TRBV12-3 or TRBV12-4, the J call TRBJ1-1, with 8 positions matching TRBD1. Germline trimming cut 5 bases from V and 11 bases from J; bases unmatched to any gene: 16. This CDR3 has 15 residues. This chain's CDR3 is CASSTTGGTERYAFF. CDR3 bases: TGTGCCAGCAGTACCACAGGGGGGACGGAAAGGTATGCTTTCTTT.

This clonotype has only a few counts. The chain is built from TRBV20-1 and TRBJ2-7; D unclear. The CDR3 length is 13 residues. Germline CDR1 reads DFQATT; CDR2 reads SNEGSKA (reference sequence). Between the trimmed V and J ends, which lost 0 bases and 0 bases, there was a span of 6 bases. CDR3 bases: TGCAGTGCTAGAGACCCGGCCTCCTACGAGCAGTACTTC. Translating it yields CSARDPASYEQYF.

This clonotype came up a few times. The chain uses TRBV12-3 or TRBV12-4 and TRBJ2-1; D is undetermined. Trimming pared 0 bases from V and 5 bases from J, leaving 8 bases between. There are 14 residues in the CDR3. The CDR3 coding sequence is TGTGCCAGCAGTTTAGCGCTGGCTGACAATGAGCAGTTCTTC. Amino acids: CASSLALADNEQFF.

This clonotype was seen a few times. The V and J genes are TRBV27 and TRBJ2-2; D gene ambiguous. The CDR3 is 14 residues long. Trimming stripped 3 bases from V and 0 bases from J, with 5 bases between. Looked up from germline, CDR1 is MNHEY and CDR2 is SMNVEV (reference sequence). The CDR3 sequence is CASSFVTNTGELFF. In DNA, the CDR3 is TGTGCCAGCAGTTTCGTCACGAACACCGGGGAGCTGTTTTTT.

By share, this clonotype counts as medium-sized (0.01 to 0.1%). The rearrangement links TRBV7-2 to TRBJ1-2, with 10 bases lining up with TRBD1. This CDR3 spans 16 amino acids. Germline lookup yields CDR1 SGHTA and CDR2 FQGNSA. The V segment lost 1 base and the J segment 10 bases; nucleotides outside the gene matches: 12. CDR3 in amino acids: CASSLDALRTGGYYTF. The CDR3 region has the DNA TGTGCCAGCAGCTTAGACGCTCTAAGGACAGGGGGTTACTACACCTTC.

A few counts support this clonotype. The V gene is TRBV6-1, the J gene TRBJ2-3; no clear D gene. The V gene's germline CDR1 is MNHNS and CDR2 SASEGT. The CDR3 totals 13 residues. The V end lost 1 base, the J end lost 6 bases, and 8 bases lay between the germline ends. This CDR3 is CASSEGTADTQYF. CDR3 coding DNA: TGTGCCAGCAGTGAAGGGACCGCGGATACGCAGTATTTT.

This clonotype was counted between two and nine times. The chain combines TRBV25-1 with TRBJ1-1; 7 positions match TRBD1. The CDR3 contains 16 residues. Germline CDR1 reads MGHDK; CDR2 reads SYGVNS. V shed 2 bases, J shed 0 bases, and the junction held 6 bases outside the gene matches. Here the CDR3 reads CASSEPGGYMNTEAFF. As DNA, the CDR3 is TGTGCCAGCAGTGAACCAGGGGGGTACATGAACACTGAAGCTTTCTTT.

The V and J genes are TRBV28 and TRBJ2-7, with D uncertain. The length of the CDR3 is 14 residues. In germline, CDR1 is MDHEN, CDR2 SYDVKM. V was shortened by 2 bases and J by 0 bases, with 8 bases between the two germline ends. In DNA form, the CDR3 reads TGTGCCAGCAGTTTACTCAGGAGCTCCTACGAGCAGTACGTC. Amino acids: CASSLLRSSYEQYV.